The T cell receptor beta chain under discussion was sequenced for a study of T cell responses to AZD1222 COVID-19 vaccine. Broader study findings: Unmutated variant regions are reportedly targeted by nearly half of spike-specific TCRs. Females made up more of the donors, who were largely white British, and clonal diversity may have come out too low. Baseline serology detected seropositivity in only a handful of AZD1222 recipients. Researchers report vaccine-associated CD4 TCRs spanning spike, with dominance at 160-218 and 743-854.

About this clone: Its antigen is currently unknown.

J gave up 2 bases and V 4 bases, and 20 bases lay outside the gene matches. The CDR3 is made up of 20 amino acids. Germline-derived CDR1 and CDR2 are SGHKS and YYEKEE (reference sequence). Produced via immunoSEQ multiplex PCR; TCRdb's table is partial and in-frame only. The sample contains roughly 97,000 clones, more than 75% of which appear only once. The chain has TRBV5-5 and TRBJ2-7, with 11 positions matching TRBD1. The sample here was peripheral blood, taken 28 days after the second dose of the MenACWY control vaccine. The receptor's source is an adult who received the MenACWY meningococcal vaccine as a control. The CDR3 here is CASSRSPQDRGLTTTYEQYF. The DNA of the CDR3 is TGTGCCAGCAGCCGATCCCCCCAGGACAGGGGGCTTACAACAACCTACGAGCAGTACTTC.